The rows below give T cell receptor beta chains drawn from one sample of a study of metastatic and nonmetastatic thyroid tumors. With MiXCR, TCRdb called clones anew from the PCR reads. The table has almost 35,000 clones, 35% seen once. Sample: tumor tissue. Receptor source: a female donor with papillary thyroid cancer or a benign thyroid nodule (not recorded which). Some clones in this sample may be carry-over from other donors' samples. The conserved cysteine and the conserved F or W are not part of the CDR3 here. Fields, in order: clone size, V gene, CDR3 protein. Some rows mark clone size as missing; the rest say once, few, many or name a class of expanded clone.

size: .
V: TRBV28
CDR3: ASSLEPSTDTQY

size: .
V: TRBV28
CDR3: ASSPPGQGSSPLH

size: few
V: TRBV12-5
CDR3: ASGLGTSGRVHEQF

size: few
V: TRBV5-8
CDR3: ASSLFVGGPFNEQF

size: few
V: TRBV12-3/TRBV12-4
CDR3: ASTLGSGRANTGELF

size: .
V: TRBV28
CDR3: ASSLYRGASYGYT

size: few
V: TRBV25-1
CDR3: ASSDPRVYEQY

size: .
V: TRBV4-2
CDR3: ASSNIATSGADTQY

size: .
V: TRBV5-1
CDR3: ASSSGALINEQF

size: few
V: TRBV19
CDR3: ASSIVREETQY

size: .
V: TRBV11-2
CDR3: ASSLASLNEQF

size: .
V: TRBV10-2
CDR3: ASRQVDTEAF

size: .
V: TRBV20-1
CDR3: SARVGFGYGYT

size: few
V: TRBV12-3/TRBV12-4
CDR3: ASGPPGLGDEQY

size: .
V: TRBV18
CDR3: ASSPLAGVEQF

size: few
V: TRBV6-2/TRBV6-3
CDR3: ASRWDRAQPQH

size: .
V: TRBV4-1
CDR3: ASSQALAGRLGQY

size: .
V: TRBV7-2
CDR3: ASSSVSGHNEQF

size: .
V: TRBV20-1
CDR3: SARDTRTRLNEQF

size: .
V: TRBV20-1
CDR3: SARDSTRFYRGEGGRGYT

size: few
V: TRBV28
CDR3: ASSSVGTDEAF

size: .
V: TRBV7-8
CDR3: ASSLEMGGSNTEAF

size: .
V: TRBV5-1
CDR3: ASSLGLAGVNEQF

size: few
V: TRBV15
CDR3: ATSRDEISGANVLT

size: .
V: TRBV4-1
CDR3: ASSPRDGFEQY

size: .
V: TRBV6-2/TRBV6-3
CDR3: ASSYSMDRGVQYGF

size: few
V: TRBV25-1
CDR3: ASSYGTVNTEAF

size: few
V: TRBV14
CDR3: ASSQELAGGAYNEQF

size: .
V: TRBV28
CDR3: ASSLGDYGYT

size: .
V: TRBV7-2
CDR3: ASGPTGSYEQY

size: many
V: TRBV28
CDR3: ASVRWAENPTNEKLF

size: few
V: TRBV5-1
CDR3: ASSFGTGAYEQY

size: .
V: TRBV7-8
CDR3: ASSIREAQSRANEQY

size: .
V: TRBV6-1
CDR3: ASIPDLPDEQF

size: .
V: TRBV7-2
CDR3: ASSLRWGGEDGYT

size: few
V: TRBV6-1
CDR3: ASRLTSGGADGELF

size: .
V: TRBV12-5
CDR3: ASGGSGDEQF

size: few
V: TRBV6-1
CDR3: ASSQAPEDTQY

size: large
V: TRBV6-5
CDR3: ASSYSGESEQF

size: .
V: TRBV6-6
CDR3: ASSYPLGLNYGYT

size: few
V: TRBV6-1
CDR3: ASRHDRAGANVLT

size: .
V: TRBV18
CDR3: ASSPVWGDEQY

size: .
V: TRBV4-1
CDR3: ASSPGTGPEAF

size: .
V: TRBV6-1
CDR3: ASSEPLRTSGVRGEQF

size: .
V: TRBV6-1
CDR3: ASRVPGQSYEQY

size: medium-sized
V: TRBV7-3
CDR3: ASSLSAGTEAF

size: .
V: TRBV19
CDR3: ASSGLAGGSDTQY

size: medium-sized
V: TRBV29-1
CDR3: SVAIPSTDTQY

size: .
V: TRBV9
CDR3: ASSPQVPLPTDTQY

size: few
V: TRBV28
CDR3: ASSPGQGTYNEQF

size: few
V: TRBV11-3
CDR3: ASSSGQGAGELF

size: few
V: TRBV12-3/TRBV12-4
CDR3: ASSPVPMTQY

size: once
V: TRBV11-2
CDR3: ASSLPTSGTSTDTQY